The 29 T cell receptor beta chains below all came from one sample that was sequenced in a study of PD-1 blockade in mismatch repair-deficient tumors. Data came from immunoSEQ multiplex PCR; TCRdb stores just in-frame clones and leaves some out. The table lists around 33,000 clones, around 80% of them singletons, with 3% to 4% in the top ten. The sample was PBMCs, taken around 6 weeks after starting pembrolizumab. These receptors originate from an adult with mismatch repair-deficient cancer.

V is TRBV28 and J is TRBJ1-1; 8 nucleotides match TRBD1. The CDR3 is 14 amino acids. From germline, CDR1 is MDHEN and CDR2 SYDVKM. V lost 6 bases to trimming and J lost 8 bases; unmatched junction nucleotides: 11. This CDR3 reads CASRSGGAAPEAFF. CDR3 bases: TGTGCCAGCAGATCAGGGGGCGCAGCGCCCGAAGCTTTCTTT.

This chain links TRBV18 with TRBJ1-1; D gene ambiguous. Trimming cost V 6 bases and J 2 bases, with 10 bases left between them. The CDR3 runs 13 residues. The germline CDR1 and CDR2 sequences are KGHSH and LQKENI. CDR3 protein: CASSTPGNTEAFF. DNA of the CDR3: TGTGCCAGCTCGACCCCGGGAAACACTGAAGCTTTCTTT.

The rearrangement links TRBV27 to TRBJ2-5; TRBD2 matches 8 bases. The J call may not be correct, given that the DNA end is closer to TRBJ2-7. CDR1 MNHEY and CDR2 SMNVEV come from the germline V gene (reference sequence). CDR3 length equals 14 residues. CDR3 sequence reads: CASSPSGSPYEQYF. The DNA for the CDR3 is TGTGCCAGCAGTCCGAGCGGGAGTCCCTACGAGCAGTACTTC.

The V and J genes are TRBV25-1 and TRBJ2-7; tentatively, D is TRBD1 (7 bases). This CDR3 is built from 12 residues. Trimming took off 7 bases at V and 4 bases at J, with 11 bases between the two ends. Germline assignment: CDR1 MGHDK and CDR2 SYGVNS. The CDR3 reads CASTPGGYEQYF. The CDR3 DNA reads TGTGCCAGCACCCCAGGGGGGTACGAGCAGTACTTC.

The chain joins TRBV13 to TRBJ2-7; 9 bases map to TRBD1. Germline assignment: CDR1 PRHDT and CDR2 FYEKMQ (reference sequence). V trimming: 0 bases; J trimming: 3 bases; junction bases outside the gene matches: 6. The CDR3 extends over 16 amino acids. CDR3 loop: CASSLGHGTGNYEQYF. The CDR3 nucleotides are TGTGCCAGCAGCTTAGGCCACGGGACAGGGAACTACGAGCAGTACTTC.

The V gene is TRBV9, the J gene TRBJ2-1; 10 nucleotides align to TRBD2. The CDR3 length is 15 residues. Germline assignment: CDR1 SGDLS and CDR2 YYNGEE. V was pared by 1 base and J by 5 bases, with 3 bases of the junction left unmatched. The CDR3 region is CASSVRLAGNNEQFF. The CDR3 coding sequence is TGTGCCAGCAGCGTACGACTAGCGGGTAACAATGAGCAGTTCTTC. Supplemented by reference TRBV9 and TRBJ2-1, the full variable domain reads DSGVTQTPKHLITATGQRVTLRCSPRSGDLSVYWYQQSLDQGLQFLIQYYNGEERAKGNILERFSAQQFPDLHSELNLSSLELGDSALYFCASSVRLAGNNEQFFGPGTRLTVL.

The J gene is TRBJ2-7, the V gene TRBV6-1; no definite D call. The V end was cut by 0 bases, the J end by 0 bases, with 6 bases between. The CDR3 has 14 residues. Germline V gives CDR1 MNHNS, CDR2 SASEGT. Written as DNA, the CDR3 is TGTGCCAGCAGTGAAGCGATCAGCTCCTACGAGCAGTACTTC. This encodes CASSEAISSYEQYF.

The rearrangement joins TRBV10-2 to TRBJ2-1, with a tentative D call TRBD2 (6 bases). CDR3 length: 16 amino acids. Germline CDR1 is WSHSY and CDR2 is SAAADI. V was pared by 4 bases and J by 1 base, with 14 bases between. CDR3 sequence: CASSVTGTPSYNEQFF. The CDR3 DNA reads TGCGCCAGCAGTGTCACCGGGACTCCTTCCTACAATGAGCAGTTCTTC.

This chain joins TRBV7-6 and TRBJ2-1; 7 bases align to TRBD2. J was trimmed by 5 bases and V by 0 bases; bases with no gene match: 10. This CDR3 is built from 17 residues. The germline gives CDR1 SGHVS, CDR2 FNYEAQ. CDR3 bases: TGTGCCAGCAGCTTAGCCGCGGGGGAGAGGATAAACAATGAGCAGTTCTTC. This encodes CASSLAAGERINNEQFF. Variable domain in full (rest from reference TRBV7-6 and TRBJ2-1): GAGVSQSPRYKVTKRGQDVALRCDPISGHVSLYWYRQALGQGPEFLTYFNYEAQQDKSGLPNDRFSAERPEGSISTLTIQRTEQRDSAMYRCASSLAAGERINNEQFFGPGTRLTVL.

The V gene is TRBV5-1, the J gene TRBJ2-1; TRBD2 matches 9 bases. V was pared by 3 bases and J by 0 bases, with 7 bases of the junction left unmatched. Germline CDR1 SGHRS, CDR2 YFSETQ. This CDR3 has 17 amino acids. The CDR3 here is CASSWMTSGASYNEQFF. Written as DNA, the CDR3 is TGCGCCAGCAGCTGGATGACTAGCGGAGCCTCCTACAATGAGCAGTTCTTC.

The chain links TRBV7-8 to TRBJ2-1, with 7 nucleotides matching TRBD2. Germline-derived CDR1 and CDR2 are SGHVS and FQNEAQ. V dropped 1 base and J dropped 1; count of bases not matched to a gene: 1. The CDR3 totals 15 residues. This CDR3 reads CASSLGGGSYNEQFF. CDR3 coding DNA: TGTGCCAGCAGCTTAGGCGGGGGTTCCTACAATGAGCAGTTCTTC.

CDR3 nucleotide sequence: TGTGCCAGCAGGACAGCTAACTATGGCTACACCTTC. Translation gives CASRTANYGYTF. The chain carries TRBV9 and TRBJ1-2; maybe TRBD1 (5 bases). Germline V gene lookup returns CDR1 SGDLS and CDR2 YYNGEE. The CDR3 sequence is 12 residues long. V was trimmed by 5 bases and J by 0 bases, leaving 5 bases between them.

This chain uses TRBV5-1 with TRBJ1-2, with 9 bases identical to TRBD1. Germline V CDR1 and CDR2: SGHRS, YFSETQ. The CDR3 is 13 amino acids. V lost 4 bases, J lost 8 bases, and 6 bases stayed unmatched. This CDR3 is CASSPGQGGGYTF. The CDR3 coding sequence is TGCGCCAGCAGCCCGGGACAGGGCGGAGGCTACACCTTC.

J is TRBJ2-3 and V is TRBV5-1; TRBD1 aligns across 7 bases. The V and J ends lost 4 bases and 4 bases, in that order; junction bases with no gene match: 3. The CDR3 is 13 residues long. Germline assignment: CDR1 SGHRS and CDR2 YFSETQ. The CDR3 loop is CASSRGGADTQYF. In nucleotides, the CDR3 is TGCGCCAGCAGCCGAGGGGGCGCAGATACGCAGTATTTT.

This rearrangement joins TRBV5-1 to TRBJ2-7, with 8 bases fitting TRBD1. After removal of 4 bases from V and 0 bases from J, the junction contained 6 bases not matched to a gene. Germline V gene lookup returns CDR1 SGHRS and CDR2 YFSETQ. CDR3 length equals 15 residues. The CDR3 here is CASSVRQGSSYEQYF. For the CDR3, the DNA is TGCGCCAGCAGCGTGAGACAGGGGAGCTCCTACGAGCAGTACTTC.

This chain uses TRBV6-5 with TRBJ1-2; 8 bases match TRBD1. V lost 5 bases and J lost 4; bases outside the gene matches: 9. This CDR3 contains 15 residues. The germline gives CDR1 MNHEY, CDR2 SVGAGI. CDR3 DNA: TGTGCCAGCAGTCACGGACAGGGCCGATTCTATGGCTACACCTTC. It translates to CASSHGQGRFYGYTF.

CDR3: CASSTSGYDEKLFF. The CDR3 bases are TGTGCCAGTAGCACCTCGGGGTACGATGAAAAACTGTTTTTT. The rearrangement links TRBV19 to TRBJ1-4; D is unresolved. Germline V gene lookup returns CDR1 LNHDA and CDR2 SQIVND (reference sequence). V shed 6 bases and J shed 6 bases, with 14 bases lying between them. The CDR3 totals 14 residues.

V and J are TRBV27 and TRBJ1-4, with 7 bases identical to TRBD1. Germline V gives CDR1 MNHEY, CDR2 SMNVEV (reference sequence). The CDR3 runs 15 residues. V trimming: 5 bases; J trimming: 8 bases; junction bases outside the gene matches: 11. The CDR3 loop reads CASSNNRGFREKLFF. CDR3 bases: TGTGCCAGCAGTAATAACAGGGGTTTTCGGGAAAAACTGTTTTTT. The complete variable domain, with remaining parts taken from reference TRBV27 and TRBJ1-4, reads EAQVTQNPRYLITVTGKKLTVTCSQNMNHEYMSWYRQDPGLGLRQIYYSMNVEVTDKGDVPEGYKVSRKEKRNFPLILESPSPNQTSLYFCASSNNRGFREKLFFGSGTQLSVL.

The chain is built from TRBV4-1 and TRBJ2-7; D may be TRBD1 (6 bases). The CDR3 sequence is 15 residues long. From germline, CDR1 is MGHRA and CDR2 YSYEKL. V dropped 2 bases and J dropped 2 bases, with 13 bases sitting between them. The CDR3 DNA reads as TGCGCCAGCAGCCAAAACAGGGAGCGCCCCTACGAGCAGTACTTC. This translates into CASSQNRERPYEQYF.

This rearrangement joins TRBV2 to TRBJ2-7; possibly TRBD2 for D (6 bases). The CDR3 has 12 residues. From germline, CDR1 is SNHLY and CDR2 FYNNEI. The V end lost 2 bases, the J end lost 9 bases, and 11 bases lay between the germline ends. Written as DNA, the CDR3 is TGTGCCAGCAGTGAAAACCCAGCGGGGCAGTACTTC. Translated, it gives CASSENPAGQYF.

V usage is TRBV5-1 and J usage is TRBJ2-2, with D possibly TRBD2 on 6 matching bases. The germline gives CDR1 SGHRS, CDR2 YFSETQ. This CDR3 has 16 residues. Trimming removed 2 bases at V and 6 bases at J, with 17 bases between. DNA of the CDR3: TGCGCCAGCAGCTTAGACCCTAGCGTCCTTGCCGGGGAGCTGTTTTTT. Translating it yields CASSLDPSVLAGELFF.

The V gene is TRBV29-1, the J gene TRBJ1-2; TRBD1 matches at 12 bases. The germline V gene has CDR1 SQVTM and CDR2 ANQGSEA. The CDR3 has 14 residues. V shed 7 bases and J 7 bases; nucleotides not matched to a gene: 10. CDR3 sequence (DNA): TGCAGCGCCGGGACAGGGGGCGCATGGTTTGGCTACACCTTC. It codes for CSAGTGGAWFGYTF.

The chain is built from TRBV19 and TRBJ1-1, with 7 nucleotides matching TRBD1. From germline, CDR1 is LNHDA and CDR2 SQIVND (reference sequence). This CDR3 has 15 residues. V lost 4 bases and J lost 0; bases outside the gene matches: 5. The CDR3 bases are TGTGCCAGTAGTACCCGGGACAGAATGAACACTGAAGCTTTCTTT. Translating gives CASSTRDRMNTEAFF.

This clone has just a few counts. One end of the junction does not line up with germline, which may come from a read error. J is TRBJ2-5 and V is TRBV7-7; 8 bases match TRBD1. The germline gives CDR1 SSHAT, CDR2 FNYEAQ (reference sequence). The CDR3 consists of 14 residues. The CDR3 loop reads CASSSTGVGETQYF. DNA of the CDR3: TGTGCTAGCAGCTCGACAGGGGTGGGCGAGACCCAGTACTTC.

The chain employs TRBV7-2 and TRBJ1-3; a possible D gene is TRBD1 (6 bases). With 0 bases removed from V and 2 bases from J, the gap between germline ends came to 11 bases. Germline CDR1 SGHTA, CDR2 FQGNSA. The CDR3 extends over 16 amino acids. In DNA form, the CDR3 reads TGTGCCAGCAGCTTAGCCCCCCACAGGGCTGGAAACACCATATATTTT. Translated, it gives CASSLAPHRAGNTIYF.

The chain employs TRBV5-1 and TRBJ1-4; D is uncertain. Germline CDR1 SGHRS, CDR2 YFSETQ. The CDR3 runs 14 residues. Trimming cost V 0 bases and J 8 bases, with 11 bases left between them. The CDR3 DNA follows: TGCGCCAGCAGCTTGGTGGCAGACGGGGAAAAACTGTTTTTT. It encodes CASSLVADGEKLFF.

The CDR3 is CASSKEGLAGVTNNEQFF. Written as DNA, the CDR3 is TGTGCCAGCAGCAAAGAGGGGCTAGCGGGAGTCACCAACAATGAGCAGTTCTTC. V is TRBV21-1 and J is TRBJ2-1; the table calls TRBD2, which could not be checked here. TRBV21-1 constitutes a pseudogene. The CDR3 extends over 18 amino acids.

The CDR3 sequence is CASSYSTGGDDTQYF. CDR3 nucleotide sequence: TGTGCCAGCAGCTATAGTACAGGGGGTGACGATACGCAGTATTTT. The chain links TRBV7-9 to TRBJ2-3; TRBD1 matches at 8 bases. V lost 4 bases, J lost 6 bases, and 9 bases stayed unmatched. Germline V gives CDR1 SEHNR, CDR2 FQNEAQ (reference sequence). The CDR3 totals 15 residues.

The V and J genes are TRBV11-2 and TRBJ1-4, with D hard to call. Germline-derived CDR1 and CDR2 are SGHAT and FQNNGV. Trimming stripped 2 bases from V and 8 bases from J, with 12 bases between. This CDR3 is 14 amino acids long. The CDR3 sequence: CASSLNRGGEKLFF. CDR3 sequence (DNA): TGTGCCAGCAGCTTAAACAGAGGAGGGGAAAAACTGTTTTTT.